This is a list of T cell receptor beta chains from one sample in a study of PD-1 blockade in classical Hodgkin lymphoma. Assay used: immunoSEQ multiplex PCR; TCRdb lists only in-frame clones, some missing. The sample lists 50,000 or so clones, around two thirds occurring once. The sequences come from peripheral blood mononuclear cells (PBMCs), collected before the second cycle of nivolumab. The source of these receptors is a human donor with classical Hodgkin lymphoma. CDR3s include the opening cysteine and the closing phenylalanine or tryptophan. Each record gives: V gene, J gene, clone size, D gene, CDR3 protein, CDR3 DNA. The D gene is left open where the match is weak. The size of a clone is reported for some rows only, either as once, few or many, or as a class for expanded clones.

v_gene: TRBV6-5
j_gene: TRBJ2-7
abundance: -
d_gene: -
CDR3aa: CASSYSTQVSYEQYF
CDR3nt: TGTGCCAGCAGTTACTCTACCCAGGTCTCCTACGAGCAGTACTTC

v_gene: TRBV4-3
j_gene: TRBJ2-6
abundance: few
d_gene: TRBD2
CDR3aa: CASSHTGGSGANVLTF
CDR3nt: TGCGCCAGCAGCCATACCGGGGGGTCTGGGGCCAACGTCCTGACTTTC

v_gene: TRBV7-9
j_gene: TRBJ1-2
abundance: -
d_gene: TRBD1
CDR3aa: CASSLVGPTGDNGYTF
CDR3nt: TGTGCCAGCAGCTTAGTAGGGCCTACAGGGGATAATGGCTACACCTTC

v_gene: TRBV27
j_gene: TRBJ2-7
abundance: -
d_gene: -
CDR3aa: CASSAVDLRASYEQYF
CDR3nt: TGTGCCAGCAGTGCTGTCGACCTAAGAGCCTCCTACGAGCAGTACTTC

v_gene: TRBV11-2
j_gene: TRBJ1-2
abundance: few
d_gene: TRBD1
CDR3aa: CASSLVGGQGGYTF
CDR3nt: TGTGCCAGCAGCTTAGTGGGGGGACAGGGTGGCTACACCTTC

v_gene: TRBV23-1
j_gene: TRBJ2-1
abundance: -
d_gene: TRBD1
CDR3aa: CASSRTPTGPSYNEQFF
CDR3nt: TGCGCCAGCAGTCGAACGCCGACAGGGCCTTCCTACAATGAGCAGTTCTTC

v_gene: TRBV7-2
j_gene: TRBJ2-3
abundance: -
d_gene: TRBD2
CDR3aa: CASSPRGTSGRGQYF
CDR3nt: TGTGCCAGCAGCCCCCGAGGGACTAGCGGGAGGGGGCAGTATTTT

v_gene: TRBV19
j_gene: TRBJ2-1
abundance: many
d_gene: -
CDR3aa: CASSIGQWSSYNEQFF
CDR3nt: TGTGCCAGTAGTATAGGGCAGTGGAGCTCCTACAATGAGCAGTTCTTC

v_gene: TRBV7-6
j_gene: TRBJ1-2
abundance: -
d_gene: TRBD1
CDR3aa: CASTLDRGSYGYTF
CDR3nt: TGTGCCAGCACCTTAGACAGGGGGAGCTATGGCTACACCTTC

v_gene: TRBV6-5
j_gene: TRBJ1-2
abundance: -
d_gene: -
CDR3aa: CASSFSIPGGSYGYTF
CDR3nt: TGTGCCAGCAGTTTCTCCATCCCCGGTGGGAGCTATGGCTACACCTTC

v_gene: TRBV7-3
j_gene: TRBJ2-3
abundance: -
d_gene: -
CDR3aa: CASSPGLYTDTQYF
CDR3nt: TGTGCCAGCAGCCCGGGACTTTACACAGATACGCAGTATTTT

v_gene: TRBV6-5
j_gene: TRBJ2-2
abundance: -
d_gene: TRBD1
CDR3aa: CASRPGTVGSGELFF
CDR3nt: TGTGCCAGCAGACCAGGGACAGTCGGTTCCGGGGAGCTGTTTTTT

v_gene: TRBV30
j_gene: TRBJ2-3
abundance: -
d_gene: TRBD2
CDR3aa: CAWSRSGGGTDTQYF
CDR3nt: TGTGCCTGGAGCCGGTCAGGCGGGGGAACAGATACGCAGTATTTT

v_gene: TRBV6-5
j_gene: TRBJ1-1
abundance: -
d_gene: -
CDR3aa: CASSYFGGKMNTEAFF
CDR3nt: TGTGCCAGCAGTTACTTCGGGGGGAAAATGAACACTGAAGCTTTCTTT

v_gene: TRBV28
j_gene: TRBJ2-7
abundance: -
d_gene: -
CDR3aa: CASSLPFWTYEQYF
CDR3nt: TGTGCCAGCAGTTTACCCTTCTGGACTTACGAGCAGTACTTC

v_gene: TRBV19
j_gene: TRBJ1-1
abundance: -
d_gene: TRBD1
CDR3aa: CASSTPWQGAYTEAFF
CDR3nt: TGTGCCAGTAGTACTCCCTGGCAGGGGGCGTACACTGAAGCTTTCTTT

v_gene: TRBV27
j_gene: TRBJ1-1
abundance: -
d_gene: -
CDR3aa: CASGPDGSTEAFF
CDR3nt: TGTGCCAGCGGACCGGACGGCAGCACTGAAGCTTTCTTT

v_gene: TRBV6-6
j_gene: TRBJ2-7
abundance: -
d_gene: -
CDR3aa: CASSYYLDQPTYEQYF
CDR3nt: TGTGCCAGCAGTTACTATTTGGACCAACCTACCTACGAGCAGTACTTC

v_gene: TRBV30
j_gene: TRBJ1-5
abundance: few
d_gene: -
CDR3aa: CAWSGVGGNQPQHF
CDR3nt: TGTGCCTGGAGTGGGGTGGGAGGCAATCAGCCCCAGCATTTT

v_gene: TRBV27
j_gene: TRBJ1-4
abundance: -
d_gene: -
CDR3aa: CASSPRTPIGEKLFF
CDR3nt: TGTGCCAGCAGTCCACGGACCCCAATTGGTGAAAAACTGTTTTTT

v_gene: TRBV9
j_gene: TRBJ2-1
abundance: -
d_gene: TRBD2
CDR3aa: CASSALAGGVNEQFF
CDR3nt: TGTGCCAGCAGCGCCCTAGCGGGAGGAGTGAATGAGCAGTTCTTC

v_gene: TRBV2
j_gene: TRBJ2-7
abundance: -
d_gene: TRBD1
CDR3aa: CASSIETGALYEQYF
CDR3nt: TGTGCCAGCAGCATTGAGACAGGGGCCCTCTACGAGCAGTACTTC

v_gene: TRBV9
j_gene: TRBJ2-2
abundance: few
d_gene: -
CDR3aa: CASSDRDGLWNTGELFF
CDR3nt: TGTGCCAGCAGCGACCGGGACGGTTTATGGAACACCGGGGAGCTGTTTTTT

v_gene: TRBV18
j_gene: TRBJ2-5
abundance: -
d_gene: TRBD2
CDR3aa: CASSPPSSGQETQYF
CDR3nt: TGTGCCAGCTCACCACCGTCTAGCGGACAAGAGACCCAGTACTTC

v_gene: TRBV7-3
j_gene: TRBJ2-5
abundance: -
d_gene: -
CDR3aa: CASSRKGADQTQYF
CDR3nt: TGTGCCAGCAGCAGGAAAGGTGCCGACCAGACCCAGTACTTC

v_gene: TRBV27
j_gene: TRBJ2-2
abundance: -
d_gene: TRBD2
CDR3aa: CASSSMTSGSFGELFF
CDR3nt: TGTGCCAGCAGTTCAATGACTAGCGGGAGTTTCGGGGAGCTGTTTTTT

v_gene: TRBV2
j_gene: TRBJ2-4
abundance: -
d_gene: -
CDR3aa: CASSEALSVQYF
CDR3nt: TGTGCCAGCAGTGAAGCGCTTTCGGTTCAGTACTTC

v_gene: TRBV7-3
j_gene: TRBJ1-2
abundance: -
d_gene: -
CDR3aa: CASSLRGNYGYTF
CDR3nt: TGTGCCAGCAGCTTAAGGGGGAACTATGGCTACACCTTC

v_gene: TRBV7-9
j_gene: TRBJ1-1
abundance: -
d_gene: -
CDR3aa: CASSPSGAGISTEAFF
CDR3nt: TGTGCCAGCAGCCCCTCAGGAGCGGGAATCAGCACTGAAGCTTTCTTT

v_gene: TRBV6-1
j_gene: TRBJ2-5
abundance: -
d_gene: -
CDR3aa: CASRRSGQETQYF
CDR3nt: TGTGCCAGCAGACGTAGCGGCCAAGAGACCCAGTACTTC

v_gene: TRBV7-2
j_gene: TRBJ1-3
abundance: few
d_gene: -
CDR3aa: CASSLSPLSSGNTIYF
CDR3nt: TGTGCCAGCAGCTTATCCCCTTTAAGCTCTGGAAACACCATATATTTT

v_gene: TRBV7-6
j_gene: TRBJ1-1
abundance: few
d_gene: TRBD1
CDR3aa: CASSLTGVTEAFF
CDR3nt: TGTGCCAGCAGCTTGACAGGGGTTACTGAAGCTTTCTTT

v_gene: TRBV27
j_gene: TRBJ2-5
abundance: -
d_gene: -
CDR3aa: CASCRGAETQYF
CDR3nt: TGTGCCAGCTGCAGGGGGGCGGAGACCCAGTACTTC

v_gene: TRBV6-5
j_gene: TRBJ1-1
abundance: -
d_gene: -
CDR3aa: CVSSLGEATEAFF
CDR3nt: TGTGTCAGCAGCCTAGGGGAGGCCACTGAAGCTTTCTTT

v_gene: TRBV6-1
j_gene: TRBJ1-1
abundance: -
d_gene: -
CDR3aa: CASSLDEAFF
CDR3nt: TGTGCCAGCAGTCTGGATGAAGCTTTCTTT

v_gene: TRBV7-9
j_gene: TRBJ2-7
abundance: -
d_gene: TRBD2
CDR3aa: CASSLVSGLAGVEQYF
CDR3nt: TGTGCCAGCAGCTTAGTCTCGGGGCTAGCGGGAGTTGAGCAGTACTTC

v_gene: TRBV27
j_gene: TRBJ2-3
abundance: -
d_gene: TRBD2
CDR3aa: CASSRLAGPTDTQYF
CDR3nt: TGTGCCAGCAGCCGGCTAGCGGGACCCACCGATACGCAGTATTTT

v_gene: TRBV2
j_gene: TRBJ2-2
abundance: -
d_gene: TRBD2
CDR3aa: CASSVSGIWNGELFF
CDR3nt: TGTGCCAGCAGTGTTAGCGGGATTTGGAACGGGGAGCTGTTTTTT

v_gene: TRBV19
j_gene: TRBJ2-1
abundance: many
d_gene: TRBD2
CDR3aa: CASRGGSGNDNEQFF
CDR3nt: TGTGCCAGTAGAGGAGGGAGCGGGAATGACAATGAGCAGTTCTTC

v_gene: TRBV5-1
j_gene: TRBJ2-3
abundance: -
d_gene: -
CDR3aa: CASSLRGTQWTDTQYF
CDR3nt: TGCGCCAGCAGCTTGCGGGGGACGCAATGGACAGATACGCAGTATTTT

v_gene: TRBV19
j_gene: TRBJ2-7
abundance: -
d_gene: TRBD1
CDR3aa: CASSSAGTGIYEQYF
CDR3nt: TGTGCCAGTTCCTCCGCCGGGACAGGGATCTACGAGCAGTACTTC

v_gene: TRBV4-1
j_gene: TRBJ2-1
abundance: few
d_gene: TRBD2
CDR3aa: CASSQAPGTTPHEQFF
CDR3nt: TGCGCCAGCAGCCAGGCCCCCGGGACTACGCCCCATGAGCAGTTCTTC